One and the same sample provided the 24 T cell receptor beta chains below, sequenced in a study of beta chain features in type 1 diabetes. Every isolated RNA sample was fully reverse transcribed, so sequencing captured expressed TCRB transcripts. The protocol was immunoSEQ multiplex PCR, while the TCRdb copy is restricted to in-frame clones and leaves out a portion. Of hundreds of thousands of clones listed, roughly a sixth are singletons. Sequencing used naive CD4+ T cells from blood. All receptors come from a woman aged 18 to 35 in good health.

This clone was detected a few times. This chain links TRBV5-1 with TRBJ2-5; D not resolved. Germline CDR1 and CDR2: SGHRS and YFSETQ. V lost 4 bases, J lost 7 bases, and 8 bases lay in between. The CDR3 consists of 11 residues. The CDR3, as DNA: TGCGCCAGCAGCCCCGATCGGACCCAGTACTTC. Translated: CASSPDRTQYF.

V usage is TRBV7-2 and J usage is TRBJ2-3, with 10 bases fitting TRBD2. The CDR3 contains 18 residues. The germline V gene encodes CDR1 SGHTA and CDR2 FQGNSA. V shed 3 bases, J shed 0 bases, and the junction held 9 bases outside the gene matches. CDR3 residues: CASSLQTSGPLSTDTQYF. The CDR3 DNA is TGTGCCAGCAGCTTGCAGACTAGCGGGCCCTTAAGCACAGATACGCAGTATTTT.

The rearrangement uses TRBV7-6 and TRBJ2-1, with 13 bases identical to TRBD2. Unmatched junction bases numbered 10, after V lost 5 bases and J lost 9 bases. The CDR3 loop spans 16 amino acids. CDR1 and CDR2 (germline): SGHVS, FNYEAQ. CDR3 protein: CASSDRTSGRVGEQFF. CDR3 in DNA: TGTGCCAGCAGCGACAGAACTAGCGGGAGGGTCGGTGAGCAGTTCTTC. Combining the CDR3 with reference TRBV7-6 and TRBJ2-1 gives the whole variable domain GAGVSQSPRYKVTKRGQDVALRCDPISGHVSLYWYRQALGQGPEFLTYFNYEAQQDKSGLPNDRFSAERPEGSISTLTIQRTEQRDSAMYRCASSDRTSGRVGEQFFGPGTRLTVL.

The CDR3 DNA is TGTGCCAGCAGCTTGCGCGGGAGGGCCTACGAGCAGTACTTC. Translation: CASSLRGRAYEQYF. The V and J genes are TRBV5-8 and TRBJ2-7; 9 bases line up with TRBD2. Germline loops: CDR1 SGHTS, CDR2 YDEGEE. The CDR3 extends over 14 amino acids. V lost 1 base, J lost 2 bases, and 1 base stayed unmatched.

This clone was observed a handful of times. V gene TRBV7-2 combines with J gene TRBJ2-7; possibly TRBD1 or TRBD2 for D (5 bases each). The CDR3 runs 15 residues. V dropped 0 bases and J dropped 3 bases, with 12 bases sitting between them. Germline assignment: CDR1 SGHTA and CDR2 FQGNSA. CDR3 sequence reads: CASSLAGPEGYEQYF. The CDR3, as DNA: TGTGCCAGCAGCTTAGCGGGACCAGAGGGCTACGAGCAGTACTTC.

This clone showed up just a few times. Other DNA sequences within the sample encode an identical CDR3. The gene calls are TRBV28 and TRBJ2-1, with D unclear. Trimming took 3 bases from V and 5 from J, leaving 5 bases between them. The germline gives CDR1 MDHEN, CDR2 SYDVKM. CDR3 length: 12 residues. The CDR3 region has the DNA TGTGCCAGCAGTTTGGTTGACAATGAGCAGTTCTTC. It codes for CASSLVDNEQFF.

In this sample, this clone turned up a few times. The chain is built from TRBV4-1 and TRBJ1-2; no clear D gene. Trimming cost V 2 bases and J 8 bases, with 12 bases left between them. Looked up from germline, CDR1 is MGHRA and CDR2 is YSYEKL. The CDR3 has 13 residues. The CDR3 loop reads CASSQFTREGYTF. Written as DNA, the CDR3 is TGCGCCAGCAGCCAATTTACCCGGGAGGGCTACACCTTC.

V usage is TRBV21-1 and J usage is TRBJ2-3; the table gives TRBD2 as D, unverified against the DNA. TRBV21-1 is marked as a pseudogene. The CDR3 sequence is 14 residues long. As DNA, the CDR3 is TGTGCCAGCAGCAAAGAACAAGGGAGGGATACGCAGTATTTT. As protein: CASSKEQGRDTQYF.

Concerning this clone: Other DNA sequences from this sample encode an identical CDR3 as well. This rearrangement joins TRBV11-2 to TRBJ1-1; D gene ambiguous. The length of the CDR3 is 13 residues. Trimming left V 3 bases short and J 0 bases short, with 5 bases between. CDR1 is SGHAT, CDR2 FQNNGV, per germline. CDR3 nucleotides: TGTGCCAGCAGCTTTAGTATGAACACTGAAGCTTTCTTT. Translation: CASSFSMNTEAFF.

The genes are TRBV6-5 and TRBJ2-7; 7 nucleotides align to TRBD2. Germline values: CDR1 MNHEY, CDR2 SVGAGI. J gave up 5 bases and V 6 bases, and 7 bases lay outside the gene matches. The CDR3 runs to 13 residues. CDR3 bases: TGTGCCAGCAGCCTCCCGGGGGGAAACGAGCAGTACTTC. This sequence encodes CASSLPGGNEQYF.

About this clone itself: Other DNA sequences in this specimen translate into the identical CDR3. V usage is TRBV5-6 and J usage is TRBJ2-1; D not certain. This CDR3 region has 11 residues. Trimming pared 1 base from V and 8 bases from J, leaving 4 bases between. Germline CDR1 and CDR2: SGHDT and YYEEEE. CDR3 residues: CASSLYDEQFF. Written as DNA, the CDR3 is TGTGCCAGCAGCTTGTATGATGAGCAGTTCTTC.

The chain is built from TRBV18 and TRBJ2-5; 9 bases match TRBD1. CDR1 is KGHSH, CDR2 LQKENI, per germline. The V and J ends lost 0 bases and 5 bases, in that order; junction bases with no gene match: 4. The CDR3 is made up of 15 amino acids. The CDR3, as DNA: TGTGCCAGCTCACCACCAAGTGGGACAGGGGAGACCCAGTACTTC. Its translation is CASSPPSGTGETQYF.

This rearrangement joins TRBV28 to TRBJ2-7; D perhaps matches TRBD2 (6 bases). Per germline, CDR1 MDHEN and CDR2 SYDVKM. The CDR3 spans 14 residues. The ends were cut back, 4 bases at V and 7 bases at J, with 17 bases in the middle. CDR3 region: CASSSTLLSGEQYF. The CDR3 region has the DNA TGTGCCAGCAGTTCCACCTTGCTCAGCGGGGAGCAGTACTTC.

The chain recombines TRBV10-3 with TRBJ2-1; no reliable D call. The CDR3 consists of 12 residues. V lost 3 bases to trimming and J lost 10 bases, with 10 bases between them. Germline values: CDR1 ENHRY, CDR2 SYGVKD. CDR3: CAISDTVWEQFF. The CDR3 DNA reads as TGTGCCATCAGTGATACCGTGTGGGAGCAGTTCTTC.

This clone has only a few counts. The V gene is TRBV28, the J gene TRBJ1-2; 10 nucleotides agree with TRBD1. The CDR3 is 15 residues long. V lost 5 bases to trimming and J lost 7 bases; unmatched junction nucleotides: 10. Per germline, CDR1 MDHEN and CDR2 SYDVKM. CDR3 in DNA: TGTGCCAGCAGTCCCGGGACAGGGGTAGGATTTGGCTACACCTTC. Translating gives CASSPGTGVGFGYTF.

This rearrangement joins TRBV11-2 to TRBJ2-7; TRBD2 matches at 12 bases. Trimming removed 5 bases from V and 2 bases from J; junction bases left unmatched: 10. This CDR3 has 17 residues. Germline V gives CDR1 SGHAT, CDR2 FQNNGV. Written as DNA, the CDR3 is TGTGCCAGCAGCCTCCAACTAGCGGGAGGCATCGCCTACGAGCAGTACTTC. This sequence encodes CASSLQLAGGIAYEQYF.

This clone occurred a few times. CDR3: CASSMSGGRDEQYF. The CDR3 region has the DNA TGTGCCAGCAGCATGAGCGGGGGGAGGGACGAGCAGTACTTC. The chain recombines TRBV5-4 with TRBJ2-7; 9 nucleotides align to TRBD2. Germline V gene lookup returns CDR1 SGHNT and CDR2 YYREEE (reference sequence). V lost 4 bases to trimming and J lost 5 bases; unmatched junction nucleotides: 7. The CDR3 has 14 amino acids.

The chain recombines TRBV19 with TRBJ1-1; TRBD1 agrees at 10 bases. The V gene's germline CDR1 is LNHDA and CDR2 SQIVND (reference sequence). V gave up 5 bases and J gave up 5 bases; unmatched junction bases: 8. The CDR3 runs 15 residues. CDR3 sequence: CASSANRDRGTEAFF. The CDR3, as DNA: TGTGCCAGTAGTGCGAACCGGGACAGGGGAACTGAAGCTTTCTTT.

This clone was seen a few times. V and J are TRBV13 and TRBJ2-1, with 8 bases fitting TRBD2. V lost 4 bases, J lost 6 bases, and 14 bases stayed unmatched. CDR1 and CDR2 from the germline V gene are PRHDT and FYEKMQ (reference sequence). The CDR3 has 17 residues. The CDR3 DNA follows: TGTGCCAGCAGCTCAACCCTAATGGCGGGGGGCCCCAATGAGCAGTTCTTC. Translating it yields CASSSTLMAGGPNEQFF.

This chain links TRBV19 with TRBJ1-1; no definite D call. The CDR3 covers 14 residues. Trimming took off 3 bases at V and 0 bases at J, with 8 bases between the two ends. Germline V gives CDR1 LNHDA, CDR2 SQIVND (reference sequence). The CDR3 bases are TGTGCCAGTAGTATTCAACTGATGAACACTGAAGCTTTCTTT. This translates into CASSIQLMNTEAFF. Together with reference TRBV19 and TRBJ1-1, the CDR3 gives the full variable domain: DGGITQSPKYLFRKEGQNVTLSCEQNLNHDAMYWYRQDPGQGLRLIYYSQIVNDFQKGDIAEGYSVSREKKESFPLTVTSAQKNPTAFYLCASSIQLMNTEAFFGQGTRLTVV.

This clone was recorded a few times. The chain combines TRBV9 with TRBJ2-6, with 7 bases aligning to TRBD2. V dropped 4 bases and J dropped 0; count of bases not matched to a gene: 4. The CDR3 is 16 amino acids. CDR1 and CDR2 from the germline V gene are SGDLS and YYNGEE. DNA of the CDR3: TGTGCCAGCAGCTCTGCGGGAGCCTCTGGGGCCAACGTCCTGACTTTC. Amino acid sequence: CASSSAGASGANVLTF.

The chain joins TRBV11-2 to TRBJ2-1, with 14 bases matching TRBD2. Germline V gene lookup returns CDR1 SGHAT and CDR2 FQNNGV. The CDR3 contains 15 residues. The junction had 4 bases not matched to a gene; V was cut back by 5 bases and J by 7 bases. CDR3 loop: CASSMGLAGVNEQFF. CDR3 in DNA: TGTGCCAGCAGCATGGGACTAGCGGGAGTAAATGAGCAGTTCTTC.

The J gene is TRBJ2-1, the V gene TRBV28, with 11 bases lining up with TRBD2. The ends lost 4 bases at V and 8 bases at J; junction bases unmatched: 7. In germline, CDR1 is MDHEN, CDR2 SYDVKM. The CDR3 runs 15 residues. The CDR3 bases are TGTGCCAGCAGTTCATTTAGCGGGAGGGCCCATGAGCAGTTCTTC. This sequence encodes CASSSFSGRAHEQFF.

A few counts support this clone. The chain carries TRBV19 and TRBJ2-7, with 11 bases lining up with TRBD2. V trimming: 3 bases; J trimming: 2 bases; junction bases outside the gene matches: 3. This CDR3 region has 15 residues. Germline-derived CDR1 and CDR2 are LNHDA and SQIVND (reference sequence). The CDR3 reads CASSIGTSGAYEQYF. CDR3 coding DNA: TGTGCCAGTAGTATCGGGACTAGCGGAGCCTACGAGCAGTACTTC.